This T cell receptor (beta chain) is drawn from a study of cytomegalovirus exposure and HLA in healthy donors. Study-level points and caveats: The study listed 164 cytomegalovirus-associated TCR beta chains. Most TCR sequences showed up rarely, but some public TCRs showed up in many donors. Rates of TCR association differed by HLA locus in a later analysis, with DRB1 highest and HLA-C lowest. What TCR beta sequences reportedly achieved was accurate prediction of HLA-A and HLA-B alleles in most subjects.

V was pared by 5 bases and J by 3 bases, with 12 bases between. The germline CDR1 and CDR2 sequences are SGHKS and YYEKEE (reference sequence). The CDR3 totals 14 residues. On this clone itself: The target antigen is unknown.

Primers included in the PCR were 60 Vbeta and 13 Jbeta primers. Profiling relied on immunoSEQ multiplex PCR, and the TCRdb table lists in-frame clones only, not all of them. This sample carries about 150,000 clones, about three quarters of them seen once, and the ten largest clones take about 13%. The specimen sequenced was PBMCs. The receptor's source is a man aged 35 to 55 in good health and CMV-seropositive. The chain links TRBV5-5 to TRBJ1-5, with D perhaps matching TRBD1 (5 bases). The CDR3 reads CASRSGHANQPQHF. The CDR3 DNA follows: TGTGCCAGCAGATCTGGACACGCCAATCAGCCCCAGCATTTT. Full variable domain (rest looked up from reference TRBV5-5 and TRBJ1-5): DAGVTQSPTHLIKTRGQQVTLRCSPISGHKSVSWYQQVLGQGPQFIFQYYEKEERGRGNFPDRFSARQFPNYSSELNVNALLLGDSALYLCASRSGHANQPQHFGDGTRLSIL.